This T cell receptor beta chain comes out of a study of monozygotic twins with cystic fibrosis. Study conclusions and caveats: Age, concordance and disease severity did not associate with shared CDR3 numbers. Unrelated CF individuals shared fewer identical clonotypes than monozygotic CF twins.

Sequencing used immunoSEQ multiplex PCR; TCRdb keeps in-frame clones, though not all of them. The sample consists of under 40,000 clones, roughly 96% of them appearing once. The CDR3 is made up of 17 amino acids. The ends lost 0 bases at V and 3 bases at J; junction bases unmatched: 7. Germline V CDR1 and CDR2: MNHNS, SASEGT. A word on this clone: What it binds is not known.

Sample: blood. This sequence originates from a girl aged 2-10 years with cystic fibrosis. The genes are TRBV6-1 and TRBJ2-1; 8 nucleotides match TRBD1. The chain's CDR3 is CASSEALLDRVYNEQFF. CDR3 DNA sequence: TGTGCCAGCAGTGAAGCTCTGTTGGACAGGGTCTACAATGAGCAGTTCTTC.